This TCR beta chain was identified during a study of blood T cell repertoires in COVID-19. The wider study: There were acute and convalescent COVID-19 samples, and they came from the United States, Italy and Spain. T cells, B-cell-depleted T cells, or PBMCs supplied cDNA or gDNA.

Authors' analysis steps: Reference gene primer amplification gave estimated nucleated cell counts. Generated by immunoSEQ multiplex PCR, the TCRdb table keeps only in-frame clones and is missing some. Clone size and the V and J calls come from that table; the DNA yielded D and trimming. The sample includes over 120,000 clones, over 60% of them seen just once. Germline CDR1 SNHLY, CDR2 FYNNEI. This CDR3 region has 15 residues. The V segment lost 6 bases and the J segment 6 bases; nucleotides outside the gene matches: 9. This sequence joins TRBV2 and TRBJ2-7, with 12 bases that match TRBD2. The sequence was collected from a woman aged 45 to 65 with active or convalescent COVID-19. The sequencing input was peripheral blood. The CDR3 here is CASRVPLAGGPEQYF. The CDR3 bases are TGTGCCAGCAGGGTCCCGCTAGCGGGAGGGCCCGAGCAGTACTTC. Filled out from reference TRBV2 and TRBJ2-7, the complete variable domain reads EPEVTQTPSHQVTQMGQEVILRCVPISNHLYFYWYRQILGQKVEFLVSFYNNEISEKSEIFDDQFSVERPDGSNFTLKIRSTKLEDSAMYFCASRVPLAGGPEQYFGPGTRLTVT.